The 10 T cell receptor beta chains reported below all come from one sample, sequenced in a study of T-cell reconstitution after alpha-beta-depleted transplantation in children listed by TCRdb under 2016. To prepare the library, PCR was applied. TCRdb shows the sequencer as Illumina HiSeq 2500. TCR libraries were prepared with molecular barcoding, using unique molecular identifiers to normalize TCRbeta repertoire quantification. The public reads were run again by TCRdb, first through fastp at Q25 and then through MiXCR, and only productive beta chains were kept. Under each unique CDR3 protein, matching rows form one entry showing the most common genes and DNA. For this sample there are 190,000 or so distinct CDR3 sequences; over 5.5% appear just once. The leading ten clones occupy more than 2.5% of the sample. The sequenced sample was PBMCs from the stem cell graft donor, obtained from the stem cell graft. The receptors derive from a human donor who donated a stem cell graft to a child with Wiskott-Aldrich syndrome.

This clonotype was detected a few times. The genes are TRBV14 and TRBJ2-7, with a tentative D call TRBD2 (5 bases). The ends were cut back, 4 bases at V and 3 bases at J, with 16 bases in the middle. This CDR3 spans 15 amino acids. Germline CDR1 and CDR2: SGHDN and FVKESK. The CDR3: CASSRGGRRSYEQYF. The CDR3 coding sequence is TGTGCCAGCAGCCGCGGCGGCCGGAGGAGCTACGAGCAGTACTTC.

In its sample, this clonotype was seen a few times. This CDR3 is CATSTGETNEKLFF. As DNA, the CDR3 is TGTGCCACCAGCACAGGGGAGACTAATGAAAAACTGTTTTTT. V gene TRBV15 combines with J gene TRBJ1-4, with a weak D call TRBD1 (6 bases). The germline V and J ends were trimmed by 4 bases and 2 bases, with 8 bases remaining between them. CDR1 and CDR2 from the germline V gene are LNHNV and YYDKDF (reference sequence). This CDR3 comprises 14 residues. Variable domain in full (rest from reference TRBV15 and TRBJ1-4): DAMVIQNPRYQVTQFGKPVTLSCSQTLNHNVMYWYQQKSSQAPKLLFHYYDKDFNNEADTPDNFQSRRPNTSFCFLDIRSPGLGDTAMYLCATSTGETNEKLFFGSGTQLSVL.

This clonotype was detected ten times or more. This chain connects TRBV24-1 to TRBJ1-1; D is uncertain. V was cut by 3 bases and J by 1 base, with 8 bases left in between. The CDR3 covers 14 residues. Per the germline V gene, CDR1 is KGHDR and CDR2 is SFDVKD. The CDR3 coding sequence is TGTGCCACCAGTGATGCGGTCCCGAACACTGAAGCTTTCTTT. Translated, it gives CATSDAVPNTEAFF.

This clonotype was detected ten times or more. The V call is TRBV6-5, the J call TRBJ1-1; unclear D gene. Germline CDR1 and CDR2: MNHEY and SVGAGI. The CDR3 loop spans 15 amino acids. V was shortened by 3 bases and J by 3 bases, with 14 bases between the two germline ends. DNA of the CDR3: TGTGCCAGCAGTTATTCCGGTTTTGTTGACACTGAAGCTTTCTTT. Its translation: CASSYSGFVDTEAFF.

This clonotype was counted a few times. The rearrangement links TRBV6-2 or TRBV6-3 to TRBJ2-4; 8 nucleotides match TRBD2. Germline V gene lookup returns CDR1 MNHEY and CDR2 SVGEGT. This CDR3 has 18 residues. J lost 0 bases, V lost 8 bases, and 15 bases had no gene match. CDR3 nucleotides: TGTGCCAGCCAACCCCCCGGGACTAGGGACCAAGCCAAAAACATTCAGTACTTC. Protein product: CASQPPGTRDQAKNIQYF.

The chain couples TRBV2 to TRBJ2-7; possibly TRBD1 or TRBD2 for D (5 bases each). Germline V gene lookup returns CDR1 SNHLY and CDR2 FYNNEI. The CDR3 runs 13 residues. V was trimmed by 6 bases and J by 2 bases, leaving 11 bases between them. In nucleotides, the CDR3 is TGTGCCAGCAGAAGGGACGGACCCTACGAGCAGTACTTC. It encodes CASRRDGPYEQYF.

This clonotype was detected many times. CDR3 nucleotides: TGTGCCAGCAGCTCCAACACCGGCGGACCCCTTATCAATGAGCAGTTCTTC. Encoded protein: CASSSNTGGPLINEQFF. This chain connects TRBV7-9 to TRBJ2-1, with D unclear. The germline V gene encodes CDR1 SEHNR and CDR2 FQNEAQ (reference sequence). V was pared by 4 bases and J by 6 bases, with 22 bases between. This CDR3 spans 17 amino acids.

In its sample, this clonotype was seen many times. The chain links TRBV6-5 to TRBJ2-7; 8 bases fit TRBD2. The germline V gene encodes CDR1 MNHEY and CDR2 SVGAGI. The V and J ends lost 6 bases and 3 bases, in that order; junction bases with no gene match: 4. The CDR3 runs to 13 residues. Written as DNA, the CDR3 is TGTGCCAGCAGCACGGGACTAGGCTACGAGCAGTACTTC. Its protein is CASSTGLGYEQYF.

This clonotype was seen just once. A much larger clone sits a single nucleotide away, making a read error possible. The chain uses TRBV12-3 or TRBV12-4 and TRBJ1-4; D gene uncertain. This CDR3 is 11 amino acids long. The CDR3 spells CACSFHEKLFF. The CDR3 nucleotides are TGTGCCTGCAGTTTCCATGAAAAACTGTTTTTT.

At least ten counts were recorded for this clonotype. The CDR3: CASSFDREGNQNEQFF. CDR3 coding DNA: TGTGCCAGCAGCTTCGACAGGGAAGGTAATCAAAATGAGCAGTTCTTC. The chain joins TRBV13 to TRBJ2-1; 7 positions match TRBD1. Trimming took 3 bases from V and 7 from J; bases not matched to a gene: 12. Looked up from germline, CDR1 is PRHDT and CDR2 is FYEKMQ (reference sequence). This CDR3 contains 16 residues.